This paragraph covers one T cell receptor beta chain sequence. The antigen is unknown. This specimen belongs to a study of OX40 agonist ivuxolimab in advanced cancers. Study-wide context: Ivuxolimab, an antibody acting as an agonist of OX40 (CD134), was used to treat patients. The study's findings and limits: The study found among the lowest clonal expansion in partial responders at 0.1-3.0 mg/kg. Normalized expansion of T-cell clones was also low for some nonresponders. Dosing at 0.1 to 3.0 mg/kg was accompanied by clonal expansion of CD4+ and CD8+ blood T cells by week 6.

Profiling relied on immunoSEQ multiplex PCR, and the TCRdb table lists in-frame clones only, not all of them. This table has more than 85,000 clones, approximately 90% appearing once. The V and J ends lost 4 bases and 4 bases, in that order; junction bases with no gene match: 6. Germline assignment: CDR1 SEHNR and CDR2 FQNEAQ (reference sequence). This CDR3 spans 15 amino acids. This chain uses TRBV7-9 with TRBJ1-2; 10 bases map to TRBD1. The clonotype originates from an adult with an advanced solid tumor such as melanoma, head and neck, liver or kidney cancer. Sequences were derived from CD4+ or CD8+ T cells sorted from blood, sampled in a trial of the OX40 agonist ivuxolimab. The CDR3 sequence: CASSSGQGNGYGYTF. DNA for the CDR3: TGTGCCAGCAGCTCGGGACAGGGGAATGGCTATGGCTACACCTTC.